This is a list of T cell receptor beta chains from one sample in a study of T cell responses to AZD1222 COVID-19 vaccine. TCRdb's copy holds only in-frame clones and misses some; the assay was immunoSEQ multiplex PCR. The sample lists some 250,000 clones, 90% to 95% occurring once. This sample comprised peripheral blood, obtained 28 days after the second AZD1222 dose. All receptors come from an adult who received the AZD1222 COVID-19 vaccine. Each CDR3 is given with its conserved first and last residue. Each record gives: clone size, V gene, J gene, D gene, CDR3 DNA, CDR3 protein. The D gene is left open where the match is weak. The size of a clone is reported for some rows only, either as once, few or many, or as a class for expanded clones.

.	TRBV3-1/TRBV3-2	TRBJ1-3	.	TGTGCCAGCAGCCAACAGGGGAGGCCTGGAAACACCATATATTTT	CASSQQGRPGNTIYF
.	TRBV14	TRBJ2-7	TRBD2	TGTGCCAGCAGCTGGGGACTAGCAGACCGCGAGCAGTACTTC	CASSWGLADREQYF
once	TRBV5-1	TRBJ2-3	.	TGCGCCAGCAGCCCACAGTTAGGCACAGATACGCAGTATTTT	CASSPQLGTDTQYF
once	TRBV28	TRBJ2-2	.	TGTGCCAGCAGTTTGGGGGGGACAGGTGTCGGCACCGGGGAGCTGTTTTTT	CASSLGGTGVGTGELFF
.	TRBV5-8	TRBJ1-5	.	TGTGCCAGCAGCTTGGTAGCCTCGCGGCAGCCCCAGCATTTT	CASSLVASRQPQHF
.	TRBV7-7	TRBJ2-7	TRBD2	TGTGCTAGCAGCTTAGGTCCGGGGGGGGTCTACGAGCAGTACTTC	CASSLGPGGVYEQYF
.	TRBV18	TRBJ2-7	.	TGTGCCAGCTCACCAAACTCAGAGGACGAGCAGTACTTC	CASSPNSEDEQYF
.	TRBV19	TRBJ1-2	.	TGTGCCAGTAGCCCTGGGATAGGGGCTAACTATGGCTACACCTTC	CASSPGIGANYGYTF
.	TRBV12-3/TRBV12-4	TRBJ1-5	.	TGTGCCAGCAGTTTTGGGGTTTATCAGCCCCAGCATTTT	CASSFGVYQPQHF
.	TRBV5-1	TRBJ2-7	.	TGCGCCAGCAGCCAGGACTCTCGCTCCTACGAGCAGTACTTC	CASSQDSRSYEQYF
.	TRBV5-8	TRBJ2-6	.	TGTGCCAGCAGAGCCAGTACAGGGGCCAACGTCCTGACTTTC	CASRASTGANVLTF
.	TRBV18	TRBJ2-1	.	TGTGCCAGCTCACCAGGAGCGGACCTTTACAATGAGCAGTTCTTC	CASSPGADLYNEQFF
.	TRBV9	TRBJ1-3	.	TGTGCCAGCAGCCAAACCCCCACTACCTCTGGAAACACCATATATTTT	CASSQTPTTSGNTIYF
.	TRBV15	TRBJ2-1	.	TGTGCCACCAGCAGAACTCCCGACTCCTACAATGAGCAGTTCTTC	CATSRTPDSYNEQFF
.	TRBV7-8	TRBJ2-7	.	TGTGCCAGCAGCTTAGGACTTTCCTACTACGAGCAGTACTTC	CASSLGLSYYEQYF
once	TRBV12-5	TRBJ2-3	TRBD2	TGTGCTAGTGCCCTTAGCGGGGGACACGATACGCAGTATTTT	CASALSGGHDTQYF
.	TRBV4-3	TRBJ2-3	TRBD2	TGCGCCAGCAGCCAAGATGGAGCGGGAGTTCGCACAGATACGCAGTATTTT	CASSQDGAGVRTDTQYF
.	TRBV4-1	TRBJ1-1	.	TGCGCCAGCAGCCAAGATTATTCCCCCGTCACTGAAGCTTTCTTT	CASSQDYSPVTEAFF
.	TRBV3-1/TRBV3-2	TRBJ1-2	TRBD1	TGTGCCAGCAGCCAAGATGGGGGGACAGCAGGAGGCTACACCTTC	CASSQDGGTAGGYTF
once	TRBV27	TRBJ1-5	.	TGTGCCAGCAGTTTGGGGGGTGAGCAGCCCCAGCATTTT	CASSLGGEQPQHF
.	TRBV5-1	TRBJ1-1	TRBD1	TGCGCCAGCAGCATTGGCCTGGGACAGGGGGCTTTCTTT	CASSIGLGQGAFF
once	TRBV6-5	TRBJ1-6	.	TGTGCCAGCAGCGGGACACCCAATAATTCACCCCTCCACTTT	CASSGTPNNSPLHF
once	TRBV2	TRBJ1-4	.	TGTGCCAGTAGGGCCTCCCCCGGTGAAAAACTGTTTTTT	CASRASPGEKLFF
.	TRBV5-1	TRBJ2-7	.	TGCGCCAGCAGCTTGGAGGGGCGGACCTACGAGCAGTACTTC	CASSLEGRTYEQYF
.	TRBV4-1	TRBJ2-7	TRBD2	TGCGCCAGCAGCCAGACTAGCGGGCATTACGAGCAGTACTTC	CASSQTSGHYEQYF
once	TRBV9	TRBJ1-2	.	TGTGCCAGCAGCGTAGTAGGGCGGGATGGCTACACCTTC	CASSVVGRDGYTF
.	TRBV27	TRBJ2-7	.	TGTGCCAGCAGTTTCTTGGCAACCTCCTACGAGCAGTACTTC	CASSFLATSYEQYF
once	TRBV3-1/TRBV3-2	TRBJ2-1	.	TGTGCCAGCAGCCAAGGTGGACTTTACAATGAGCAGTTCTTC	CASSQGGLYNEQFF
.	TRBV6-9	TRBJ2-7	.	TGTGCCAGCAGTTCTAAGGCCGTGGACGAGCAGTACTTC	CASSSKAVDEQYF
once	TRBV29-1	TRBJ1-2	.	TGCAGCGTTGAAGGGGCCTATGGCTACACCTTC	CSVEGAYGYTF
.	TRBV3-1/TRBV3-2	TRBJ2-7	.	TGTGCCAGCAGCCAAGTGCCGGGAGCCCCCTACGAGCAGTACTTC	CASSQVPGAPYEQYF